This passage covers 21 T cell receptor beta chains from one sample sequenced in a study of T cell responses to AZD1222 COVID-19 vaccine. Clones were read by immunoSEQ multiplex PCR, and TCRdb kept only the in-frame ones, dropping some. Counted here are roughly 30,000 clones, 70% to 80% occurring once; the ten biggest clones make up roughly 4%. The material was peripheral blood, obtained 28 days after the second AZD1222 dose. The source is an adult who received the AZD1222 COVID-19 vaccine.

This chain links TRBV19 with TRBJ1-5, with a possible D match to TRBD1 (5 bases). Germline values: CDR1 LNHDA, CDR2 SQIVND (reference sequence). This CDR3 comprises 15 residues. V gave up 0 bases and J gave up 4 bases, with 10 bases separating them. CDR3 nucleotide sequence: TGTGCCAGTAGTATAGAATTACAGGCAAATCAGCCCCAGCATTTT. It is translated as CASSIELQANQPQHF.

The rearrangement links TRBV7-2 to TRBJ2-7; D may correspond to TRBD1 or TRBD2 (5 bases each). The germline V gene has CDR1 SGHTA and CDR2 FQGNSA. This CDR3 is built from 15 residues. V was shortened by 0 bases and J by 3 bases, with 12 bases between the two germline ends. The CDR3 nucleotides are TGTGCCAGCAGCTTAGCGCCGGGACCCCTCTACGAGCAGTACGTC. It yields the protein CASSLAPGPLYEQYV.

The chain recombines TRBV6-5 with TRBJ2-1; possibly TRBD2 for D (6 bases). The CDR3 loop spans 12 amino acids. The germline V gene encodes CDR1 MNHEY and CDR2 SVGAGI. V was shortened by 8 bases and J by 4 bases, with 9 bases between the two germline ends. The CDR3 nucleotides read TGTGCCAGCGGGGGGTTATACAATGAGCAGTTCTTC. Residues: CASGGLYNEQFF.

The CDR3 DNA follows: TGTGCCATTCGACTAGCGGTCGCGAGTCGACTATACGAGCAGTACGTC. Translation gives CAIRLAVASRLYEQYV. This chain connects TRBV6-4 to TRBJ2-7, with TRBD2 matching 9 bases. Per germline, CDR1 MRHNA and CDR2 SNTAGT. The CDR3 runs 16 residues. The V gene end was trimmed by 10 bases and the J gene end by 4 bases; junction bases not matched to a gene: 17.

This chain links TRBV29-1 with TRBJ2-2; D gene ambiguous. Trimming shortened V by 1 base and J by 6 bases, and 3 bases separated the two germline ends. The CDR3 totals 11 residues. CDR1 is SQVTM and CDR2 is ANQGSEA in the germline V gene. The CDR3: CSVEGSGELFF. In DNA, the CDR3 is TGCAGCGTTGAAGGGTCCGGGGAGCTGTTTTTT.

The CDR3 DNA reads as TGTGCCAGCAGTGAATACCCCAAGAACTACGAGCAGTACTTC. Its protein product is CASSEYPKNYEQYF. The genes are TRBV25-1 and TRBJ2-7; D uncertain. V lost 0 bases and J lost 3, with 9 bases in between. The CDR3 has 14 residues. Per the germline V gene, CDR1 is MGHDK and CDR2 is SYGVNS.

V and J are TRBV7-8 and TRBJ2-5, with a possible D match to TRBD2 (5 bases). The V end lost 8 bases, the J end lost 0 bases, and 16 bases lay between the germline ends. CDR1 is SGHVS, CDR2 FQNEAQ, per germline. This CDR3 contains 15 residues. CDR3 sequence: CASGLTRANQETQYF. For the CDR3, the DNA is TGTGCCAGCGGACTTACTCGGGCCAACCAAGAGACCCAGTACTTC.

The chain is built from TRBV6-5 and TRBJ1-2, with D hard to call. V lost 2 bases to trimming and J lost 5 bases, with 15 bases between them. CDR3 size: 15 residues. The germline V gene encodes CDR1 MNHEY and CDR2 SVGAGI. The CDR3 DNA is TGTGCCAGCAGTTACGATTCTGAGGGAAAATATGGCTACACCTTC. As protein: CASSYDSEGKYGYTF.

The chain uses TRBV15 and TRBJ1-2; no firm D call. The CDR3 runs 14 residues. From germline, CDR1 is LNHNV and CDR2 YYDKDF (reference sequence). Trimming shortened V by 0 bases and J by 1 base, and 6 bases separated the two germline ends. The CDR3 coding sequence is TGTGCCACCAGCAGAGATGTTCTTAACTATGGCTACACCTTC. It encodes CATSRDVLNYGYTF. Full variable domain (outside the CDR3, taken from reference TRBV15 and TRBJ1-2): DAMVIQNPRYQVTQFGKPVTLSCSQTLNHNVMYWYQQKSSQAPKLLFHYYDKDFNNEADTPDNFQSRRPNTSFCFLDIRSPGLGDTAMYLCATSRDVLNYGYTFGSGTRLTVV.

The chain carries TRBV29-1 and TRBJ2-7; D possibly matches TRBD1 or TRBD2 (5 bases each). The germline V and J ends were trimmed by 4 bases and 4 bases, with 11 bases remaining between them. This CDR3 spans 12 amino acids. The V gene's germline CDR1 is SQVTM and CDR2 ANQGSEA. The CDR3 DNA reads TGCAGCGTTGGAGGGACGTGGTACGAGCAGTACTTC. This sequence encodes CSVGGTWYEQYF.

The rearrangement links TRBV6-2 or TRBV6-3 to TRBJ1-5; the match to TRBD1 covers 7 bases. Germline loops: CDR1 MNHEY, CDR2 SVGEGT. The CDR3 has 14 residues. Unmatched junction bases numbered 6, after V lost 6 bases and J lost 4 bases. The CDR3 nucleotides are TGTGCCAGCAGCCATAACAGGGGAAATCAGCCCCAGCATTTT. Translated: CASSHNRGNQPQHF.

The rearrangement links TRBV7-9 to TRBJ2-1, with 8 bases that match TRBD1. Germline trimming cut 2 bases from V and 7 bases from J; bases unmatched to any gene: 7. This CDR3 comprises 15 residues. CDR1 and CDR2 (germline): SEHNR, FQNEAQ (reference sequence). For the CDR3, the DNA is TGTGCCAGCAGCTTAATCGGGACAGGTGGGAATGAGCAGTTCTTC. Protein: CASSLIGTGGNEQFF.

The chain is built from TRBV11-2 and TRBJ2-7, with D maybe TRBD2 (6 bases). V was cut by 0 bases and J by 3 bases, with 12 bases left in between. The germline V gene encodes CDR1 SGHAT and CDR2 FQNNGV. The CDR3 is 15 amino acids. The CDR3 DNA sequence: TGTGCCAGCAGCTTAGATCCCGGGGGTAGCTACGAGCAGTACTTC. This encodes CASSLDPGGSYEQYF.

This rearrangement joins TRBV14 to TRBJ1-6; D remains ambiguous. V was shortened by 1 base and J by 0 bases, with 7 bases between the two germline ends. The CDR3 is 16 residues long. CDR1 is SGHDN and CDR2 is FVKESK in the germline V gene. Written as DNA, the CDR3 is TGTGCCAGCAGCCAAGTGGTGGCCTCCTATAATTCACCCCTCCACTTT. This gives the protein CASSQVVASYNSPLHF.

The V call is TRBV24-1, the J call TRBJ2-1, with TRBD2 matching over 7 bases. CDR3 length equals 16 residues. CDR1 and CDR2 from the germline V gene are KGHDR and SFDVKD. J lost 1 base, V lost 2 bases, and 4 bases had no gene match. The CDR3 loop reads CATSDWLADSYNEQFF. The DNA of the CDR3 is TGTGCCACCAGTGATTGGCTAGCGGATTCCTACAATGAGCAGTTCTTC.

The chain joins TRBV14 to TRBJ2-2, with 9 bases fitting TRBD2. Germline CDR1 is SGHDN and CDR2 is FVKESK. There are 20 residues in the CDR3. V lost 5 bases, J lost 3 bases, and 19 bases stayed unmatched. CDR3 coding DNA: TGTGCCAGCAGCTGGCGTGATACCCTGGGACTAGCCTATGACACCGGGGAGCTGTTTTTT. Translation: CASSWRDTLGLAYDTGELFF.

This chain links TRBV27 with TRBJ2-1, with D uncertain. V was clipped by 5 bases and J by 0 bases, with 14 bases between them. CDR3 length: 16 amino acids. The germline V gene encodes CDR1 MNHEY and CDR2 SMNVEV (reference sequence). CDR3 in DNA: TGTGCCAGCAGTCGTCCCCCGGGCGGCTCCTACAATGAGCAGTTCTTC. It is translated as CASSRPPGGSYNEQFF.

The CDR3 DNA is TGTGCCAGTAGTTTCCCTGGAAACACCATATATTTT. The encoded protein is CASSFPGNTIYF. This rearrangement joins TRBV19 to TRBJ1-3; no firm D call. The CDR3 covers 12 residues. CDR1 LNHDA and CDR2 SQIVND come from the germline V gene (reference sequence). The V gene lost 5 bases and the J gene lost 2 bases, with 4 bases spanning the gap.

The chain has TRBV9 and TRBJ1-3; D might be TRBD1 (5 bases). Trimming took off 5 bases at V and 12 bases at J, with 21 bases between the two ends. This CDR3 has 14 residues. Germline CDR1 is SGDLS and CDR2 is YYNGEE. The CDR3 coding sequence is TGTGCCAGCAGTCCCGGGACCGGAGAACGTAACATATATTTT. Translated, it gives CASSPGTGERNIYF.

This chain links TRBV6-5 with TRBJ2-7; D possibly corresponds to TRBD1 (6 bases). Germline-derived CDR1 and CDR2 are MNHEY and SVGAGI. This CDR3 region has 14 residues. V lost 6 bases and J 0 bases, leaving 12 bases between the germline ends. CDR3 protein: CASSDRWSSYEQYF. In nucleotides, the CDR3 is TGTGCCAGCAGCGACAGGTGGAGCTCCTACGAGCAGTACTTC.

Only a few counts were recorded for this clone. This chain links TRBV5-4 with TRBJ2-7; 13 bases are a match to TRBD2. The germline gives CDR1 SGHNT, CDR2 YYREEE (reference sequence). The CDR3 length is 16 residues. Trimming removed 4 bases from V and 5 bases from J; junction bases left unmatched: 9. The CDR3 reads CASSPGGTSGIDEQYF. The DNA for the CDR3 is TGTGCCAGCAGCCCGGGAGGGACTAGCGGGATCGACGAGCAGTACTTC.